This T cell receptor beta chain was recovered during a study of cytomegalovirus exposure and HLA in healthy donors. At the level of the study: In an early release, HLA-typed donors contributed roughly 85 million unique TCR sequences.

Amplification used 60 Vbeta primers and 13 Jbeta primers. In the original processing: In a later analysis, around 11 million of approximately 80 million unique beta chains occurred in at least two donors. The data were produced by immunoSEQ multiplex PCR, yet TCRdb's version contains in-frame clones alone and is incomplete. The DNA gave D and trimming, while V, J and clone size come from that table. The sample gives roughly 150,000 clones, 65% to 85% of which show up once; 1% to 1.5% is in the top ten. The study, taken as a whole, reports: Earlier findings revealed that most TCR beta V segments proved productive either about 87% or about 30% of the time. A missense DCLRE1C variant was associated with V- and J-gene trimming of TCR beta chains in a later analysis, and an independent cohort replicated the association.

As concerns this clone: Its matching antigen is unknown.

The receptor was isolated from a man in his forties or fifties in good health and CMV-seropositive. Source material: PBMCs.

The CDR3: CASSSGGGDTQYF. CDR3 in DNA: TGTGCCAGTAGTAGCGGGGGTGGAGATACGCAGTATTTT. The V and J genes are TRBV19 and TRBJ2-3; TRBD2 matches 7 bases. Looked up from germline, CDR1 is LNHDA and CDR2 is SQIVND (reference sequence). The V gene end was trimmed by 4 bases and the J gene end by 5 bases; junction bases not matched to a gene: 3. The CDR3 sequence is 13 residues long.